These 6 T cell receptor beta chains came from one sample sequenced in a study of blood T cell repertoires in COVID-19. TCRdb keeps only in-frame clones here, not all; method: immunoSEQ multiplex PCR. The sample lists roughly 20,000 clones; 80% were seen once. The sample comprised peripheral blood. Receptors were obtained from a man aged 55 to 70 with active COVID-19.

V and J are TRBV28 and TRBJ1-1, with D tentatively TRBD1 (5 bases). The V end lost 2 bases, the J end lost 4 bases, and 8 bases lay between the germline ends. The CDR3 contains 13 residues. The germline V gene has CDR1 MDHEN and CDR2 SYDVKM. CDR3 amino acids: CASSLGGTTEAFF. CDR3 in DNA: TGTGCCAGCAGTTTAGGGGGGACCACTGAAGCTTTCTTT.

DNA for the CDR3: TGTGCCAGCAGCCCCCTAGCGGGAGGGCCGAAAGGAGAGACCCAGTACTTC. This gives the protein CASSPLAGGPKGETQYF. This chain connects TRBV7-9 to TRBJ2-5, with 12 bases identical to TRBD2. Per germline, CDR1 SEHNR and CDR2 FQNEAQ (reference sequence). V was pared by 5 bases and J by 4 bases, with 11 bases of the junction left unmatched. This CDR3 contains 17 residues.

The CDR3 region has the DNA TGCGCCAGCCGCCGGGAAGGGGAAAACATTCAGTACTTC. Translated, it gives CASRREGENIQYF. The rearrangement joins TRBV4-1 to TRBJ2-4, with D perhaps being TRBD1 or TRBD2 (5 bases each). V gave up 8 bases and J gave up 5 bases, with 13 bases separating them. The CDR3 sequence is 13 residues long. Germline V CDR1 and CDR2: MGHRA, YSYEKL.

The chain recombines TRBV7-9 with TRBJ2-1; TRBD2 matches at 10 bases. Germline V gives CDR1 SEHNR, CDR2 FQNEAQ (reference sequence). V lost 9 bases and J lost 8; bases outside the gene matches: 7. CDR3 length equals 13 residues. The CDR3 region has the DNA TGTGCCAGTGAGCGGGAGGGCATCTATGAGCAGTTCTTC. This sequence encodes CASEREGIYEQFF.

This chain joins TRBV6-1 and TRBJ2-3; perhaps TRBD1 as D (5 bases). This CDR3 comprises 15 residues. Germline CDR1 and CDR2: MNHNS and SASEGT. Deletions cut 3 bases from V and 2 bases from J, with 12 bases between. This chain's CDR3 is CASSEYRRITDTQYF. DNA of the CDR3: TGTGCCAGCAGTGAGTACAGGCGTATCACAGATACGCAGTATTTT.

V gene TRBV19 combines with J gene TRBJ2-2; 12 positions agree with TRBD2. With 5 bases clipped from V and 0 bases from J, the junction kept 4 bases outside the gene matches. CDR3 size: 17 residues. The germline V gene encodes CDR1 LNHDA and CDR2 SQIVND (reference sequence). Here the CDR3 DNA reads TGTGCCAGTAGTCTAAGACTAGCGGGAGCGAACACCGGGGAGCTGTTTTTT. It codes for CASSLRLAGANTGELFF.